The 2 T cell receptor beta chains below all came from one sample that was sequenced in a study of T cells in Graves' hyperthyroidism and ophthalmopathy. Template material for amplifying TCR beta CDR3 regions consisted of RNA transcripts. HTBI primers were used for first-round RT-PCR of the TCR CDR3. Each CDR3 protein gets one entry after TCRdb re-called the multiplex PCR reads with MiXCR. The sample consists of around 350,000 distinct CDR3 sequences, about 18% of them appearing once. Sequenced: blood. All receptors derive from a woman under 30 with Graves' hyperthyroidism.

This clonotype was counted at least ten times. The chain combines TRBV28 with TRBJ1-5, with 8 bases identical to TRBD1. The CDR3 has 14 amino acids. With 10 bases clipped from V and 2 bases from J, the junction kept 7 bases outside the gene matches. Germline-derived CDR1 and CDR2 are MDHEN and SYDVKM. The CDR3 loop is CAIVRGHGNQPQHF. The CDR3 nucleotides are TGTGCCATTGTCAGGGGGCATGGCAATCAGCCCCAGCATTTT.

This clonotype occurred many times. The CDR3 protein is CASSLTRGIGYTF. In DNA, the CDR3 is TGTGCCAGCAGTTTGACCAGGGGGATTGGCTACACCTTC. J is TRBJ1-2 and V is TRBV27; 7 nucleotides align to TRBD1. The J segment lost 7 bases and the V segment lost 3 bases, leaving 5 bases of the junction unmatched. The germline V gene has CDR1 MNHEY and CDR2 SMNVEV (reference sequence). The CDR3 sequence is 13 residues long.